This T cell receptor beta chain was sequenced during a study of molecular identifiers for immune sequencing clone quantification. With RNA at 10%, 30% or 50%, naive CD8 libraries came from roughly 21,000 to 960,000 sorted cells. When naive CD8 T cells were sorted, they were gated as CD8+CD4-CCR7+CD45RA+. Preparation methods for the bulk TCR libraries were those previously described, with listed TCR primers. TCRdb redid the calling of the PCR reads with MiXCR, one entry per CDR3 protein. The sample comprises 88,000 or so distinct CDR3 sequences, 21% of which are singletons, and about 0.95% rests with the top ten. Regarding this clonotype: A read error may explain this, as a much larger clone is one base away.

The germline V gene has CDR1 GTSNPN and CDR2 SVGIG (reference sequence). The CDR3 has 14 residues. The chain couples TRBV30 to TRBJ2-1; possibly TRBD1 for D (6 bases). This TCR was recovered from a human donor in good health. Some libraries in this study had Jurkat cell RNA spiked in. The sequenced material came from naive CD8+ T cells from blood, with Jurkat cell RNA spiked in. Subset denoted: FACS-sorted CD8+CD4-CCR7+CD45RA+ naive T cells. CDR3 protein: CAWSGQGHYNGQFF. The CDR3 DNA follows: TGTGCCTGGAGTGGGCAGGGGCACTACAATGGGCAGTTCTTC.